The clone carrying this T cell receptor beta chain was observed a handful of times. The data belong to a study of STAT5B mutations in CD4+ large granular lymphocyte leukemia. Study background: Among healthy donors, a particular HLA allele went with more CDR3 'QG' motifs.

The table came from immunoSEQ multiplex PCR; TCRdb's copy has only in-frame clones and leaves some out. This sample has about 40,000 clones, with roughly 76% found just once. CDR1 WNHNN and CDR2 SYGVQD come from the germline V gene (reference sequence). The CDR3 spans 13 residues. The V and J ends lost 8 bases and 2 bases respectively, with 13 bases between them. This chain connects TRBV10-1 to TRBJ2-7, with D perhaps matching TRBD1 (5 bases). The sample consisted of CD4+ T cells from blood buffy coats. The clonotype originates from a human donor in good health. For the CDR3, the DNA is TGCGCCAGCCTTCCCAGGGTAACCTACGAGCAGTACTTC. This encodes CASLPRVTYEQYF.